This T cell receptor (beta chain) comes out of a study of T cell responses to AZD1222 COVID-19 vaccine (dated by TCRdb to 2020 to 2022). Study-level background: AZD1222 recipients with second doses at about 4 weeks or about 12 weeks were pooled, because spike-specific TCR depth and breadth did not differ between schedules. Trial participants were enrolled by age into subgroups of 18-55, 56-69 and 70-plus years, and roughly 150, 30 and 60 TCR-sequenced participants, respectively, were included in these subgroups. TCR sequencing was performed for 230 to 250 trial participants, of whom roughly 200 were given two doses of AZD1222 and around 25 were given two doses of MenACWY control vaccine.

Overall study results and their limits: Participants were mostly white British and included more females than males, and it was suggested by the authors that clonal diversity may have been underestimated. Vaccine-associated CD4 TCRs spanned the whole spike protein, with dominant responses in regions 160-218 and 743-854. Spike-specific TCR breadth and depth rose significantly after two AZD1222 doses compared with day 0 and with MenACWY recipients. Because no day 14 peak-response samples were available, the repertoires could be characterized only after the peak T cell response. Reportedly, close to half of the unique spike-specific TCRs recognized epitopes lying outside the regions that are mutated in the B.1.351 and B.1.1.7 variants. In the small 56-69-year group, the increase in depth fell short of significance, most likely because of low power. Conclusions about previously exposed vaccinees were limited because only six or seven AZD1222 recipients were SARS-CoV-2 seropositive at baseline.

The time point label corresponds to: baseline before first vaccination. Samples from vaccinated people were obtained from the UK trials COV001 and COV002, which included a single-blind randomized controlled phase 2/3 trial of AZD1222 (ChAdOx1 nCoV-19) in healthy adults. For TCRbeta chain sequencing, PBMC samples from trial participants were taken at day 0 and at day 28 after the second dose. The CDR3 regions of human TCRbeta chains were analyzed by immunosequencing. The original methods were these. TCRs in the repertoires were compared against a reference library of SARS-CoV-2-specific TCRs that had been generated with the MIRA antigen-specificity platform. Breadth was defined as the fraction of unique TCRs that were SARS-CoV-2-associated. Depth was defined as the fraction of total T cells that were SARS-CoV-2-associated. Using the MIRA data, each spike-specific TCR was assigned both to the spike region to which the TCR was reactive and to a CD4 or CD8 class. Log10-transformed breadth and depth values were compared by one-way ANOVA with Sidak's multiple comparisons tests. TCRdb stores this immuneACCESS table with in-frame sequences only. Part of the clones is absent; in the studies checked, under half of the shortfall reflects unresolved V genes, and no reason is known for the rest. V and J calls and clone size come straight from that table; D and trimming were deduced from the DNA. This sample has more than 100,000 clones in its table, and roughly 90% of those were observed once. The biggest ten clones account for more than 7.5% of the sample.

Concerning this clone: Which antigen it targets is not known. No per-base quality is available; no much larger clone lies one base away.

The CDR3 runs 16 amino acids, cysteine and phenylalanine included. Kept here is only the CDR3 DNA, which spans 48 bases and is read in frame from base 1. CDR1 and CDR2 (SGHAT, FQNNGV) derive from the germline V gene. V trim: 3 bases; J trim: 6 bases; unmatched bases: 10. The chain joins TRBV11-2 to TRBJ1-2; TRBD1 matches 10 bases in the middle. The material sequenced was peripheral blood, taken on day 0 of AZD1222 vaccination. The sequence came from an adult in good health. The CDR3 reads as follows: CASSFDRDRGTDGYTF. Read as DNA, the sequence is TGTGCCAGCAGCTTCGACCGGGACAGGGGAACAGATGGCTACACCTTC.